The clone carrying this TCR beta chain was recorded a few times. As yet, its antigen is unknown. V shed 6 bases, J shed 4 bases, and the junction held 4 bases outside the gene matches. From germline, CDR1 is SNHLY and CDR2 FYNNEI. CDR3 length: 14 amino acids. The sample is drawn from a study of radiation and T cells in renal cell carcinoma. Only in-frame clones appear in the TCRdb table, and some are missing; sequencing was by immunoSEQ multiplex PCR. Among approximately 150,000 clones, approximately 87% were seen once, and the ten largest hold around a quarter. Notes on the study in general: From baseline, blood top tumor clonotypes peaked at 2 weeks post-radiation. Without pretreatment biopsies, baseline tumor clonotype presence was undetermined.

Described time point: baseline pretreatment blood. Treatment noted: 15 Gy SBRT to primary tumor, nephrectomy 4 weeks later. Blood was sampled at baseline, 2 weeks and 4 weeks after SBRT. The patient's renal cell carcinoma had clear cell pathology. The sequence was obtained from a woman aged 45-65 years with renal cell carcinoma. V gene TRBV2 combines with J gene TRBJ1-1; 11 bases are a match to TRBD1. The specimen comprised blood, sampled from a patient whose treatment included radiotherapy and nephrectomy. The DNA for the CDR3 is TGTGCCAGCAGGGACAGGGGGCTGGCCACTGAAGCTTTCTTT. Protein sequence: CASRDRGLATEAFF.